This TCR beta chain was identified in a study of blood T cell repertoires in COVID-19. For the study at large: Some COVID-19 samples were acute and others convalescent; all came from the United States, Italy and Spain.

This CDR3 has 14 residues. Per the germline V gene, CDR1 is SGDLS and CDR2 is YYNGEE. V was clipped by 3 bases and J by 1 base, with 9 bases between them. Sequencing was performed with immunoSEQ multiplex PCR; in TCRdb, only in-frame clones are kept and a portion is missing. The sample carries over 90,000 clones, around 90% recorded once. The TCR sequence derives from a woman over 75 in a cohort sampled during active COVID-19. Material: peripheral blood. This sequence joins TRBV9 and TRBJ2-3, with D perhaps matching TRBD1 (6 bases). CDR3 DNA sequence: TGTGCCAGCAGCGCCCCAGGGGGCACAGATACGCAGTATTTT. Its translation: CASSAPGGTDTQYF.